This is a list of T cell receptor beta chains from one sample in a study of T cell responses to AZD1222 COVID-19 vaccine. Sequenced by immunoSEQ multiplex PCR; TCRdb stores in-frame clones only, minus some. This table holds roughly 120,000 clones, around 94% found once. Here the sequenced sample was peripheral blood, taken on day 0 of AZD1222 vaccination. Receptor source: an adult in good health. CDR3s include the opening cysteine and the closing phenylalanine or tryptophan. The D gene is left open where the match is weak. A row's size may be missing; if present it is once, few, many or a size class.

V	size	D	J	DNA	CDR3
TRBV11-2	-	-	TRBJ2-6	TGTGCCAGCACCGGGGCTTCTGGGGCCAACGTCCTGACTTTC	CASTGASGANVLTF
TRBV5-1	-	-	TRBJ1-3	TGCGCCAGCAGCCAAGGGGGGAGTGCAGGAAACACCATATATTTT	CASSQGGSAGNTIYF
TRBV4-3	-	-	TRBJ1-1	TGCGCCAGCAGTCCCCAGACTCCAGGGGAGACTGAAGCTTTCTTT	CASSPQTPGETEAFF
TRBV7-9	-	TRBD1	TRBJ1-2	TGTGCCAGCAGCTTCGCATCCGGGACAGTCTCATATGGCTACACCTTC	CASSFASGTVSYGYTF
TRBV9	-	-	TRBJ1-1	TGTGCCAGCAGGGACCCCGGGGACGGGGGGTTAGCTTTCTTT	CASRDPGDGGLAFF
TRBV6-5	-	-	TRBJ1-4	TGTGCCAGCAGCCACGGCCGAGAAAAACTGTTTTTT	CASSHGREKLFF
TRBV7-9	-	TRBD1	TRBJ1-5	TGTGCCAGCAGCTTAGAGAGGGGACAGATTAATCAGCCCCAGCATTTT	CASSLERGQINQPQHF
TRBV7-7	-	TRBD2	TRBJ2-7	TGTGCCAGCAGCCCGGGACTAGCGGGGGCCTACGAGCAGTACTTC	CASSPGLAGAYEQYF
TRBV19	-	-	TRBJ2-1	TGTGCCAGTTCTGTTCCCGTGCAGGCCCAAGAGGGGCAGTTCTTC	CASSVPVQAQEGQFF
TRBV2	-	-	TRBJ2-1	TGTGCCAGCATTTCCGCAGGAGAGGGTTACAATGAGCAGTTCTTC	CASISAGEGYNEQFF
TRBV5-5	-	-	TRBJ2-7	TGTGCCAGCAGCCCACGGGACGATAACTCCTACGAGCAGTACTTC	CASSPRDDNSYEQYF
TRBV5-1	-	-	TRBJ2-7	TGCGCCAGCAGCTTGGCCGGTGGGGTATCGGGCGAGCAGTACTTC	CASSLAGGVSGEQYF
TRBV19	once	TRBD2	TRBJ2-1	TGTGCCAGTAGTATAGCCTTTAGCGGGAGGGAGGCCTACAATGAGCAGTTCTTC	CASSIAFSGREAYNEQFF
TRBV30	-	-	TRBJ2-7	TGTGCCTGGAGTGACCAAGTATACGAGCAGTACTTC	CAWSDQVYEQYF
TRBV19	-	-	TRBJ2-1	TGTGCCAGTACTAAAGGACTACCCCCCTACAATGAGCAGTTCTTC	CASTKGLPPYNEQFF
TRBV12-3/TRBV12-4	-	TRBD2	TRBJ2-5	TGTGCCAGCAGTTTGGGACTAGGTGAGACCCAGTACTTC	CASSLGLGETQYF
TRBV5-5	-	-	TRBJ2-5	TGTGCCAGCAGCCACCGACAGCCCTCCCAAGAGACCCAGTACTTC	CASSHRQPSQETQYF
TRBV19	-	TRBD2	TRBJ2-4	TGTGCCAGTAGTAAGGGACTAGCTTACGGTGGGGCCAAAAACATTCAGTACTTC	CASSKGLAYGGAKNIQYF
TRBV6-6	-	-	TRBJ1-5	TGTGCCAGCACCCTTGCGGACAATCAGCCCCAGCATTTT	CASTLADNQPQHF
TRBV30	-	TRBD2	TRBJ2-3	TGTGCCTGGTTGACTAGCGGGAGAACAGATACGCAGTATTTT	CAWLTSGRTDTQYF
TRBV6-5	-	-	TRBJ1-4	TGTGCCAGCAGCTTCACCTTAGGTGAAAAACTGTTTTTT	CASSFTLGEKLFF
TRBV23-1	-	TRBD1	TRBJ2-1	TGCGCCAGCAGTCCCGGACAGGAATATCATGAGCAGTTCTTC	CASSPGQEYHEQFF
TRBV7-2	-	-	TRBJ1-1	TGTGCCAGCAGCTTAGTACTTGGATCAAAAGCTTTCTTT	CASSLVLGSKAFF
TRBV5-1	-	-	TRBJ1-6	TGCGCCAGCAGCTTGATGCTCTCCTATAATTCACCCCTCCACTTT	CASSLMLSYNSPLHF
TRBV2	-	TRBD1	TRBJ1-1	TGTGCCAGCAGTCTCGGGACAGGTTTGAACACTGAAGCTTTCTTT	CASSLGTGLNTEAFF
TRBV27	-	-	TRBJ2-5	TGTGCCAGCAGTCCCCTTCCAGGGGTAGAGACCCAGTACTTC	CASSPLPGVETQYF
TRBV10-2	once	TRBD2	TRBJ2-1	TGCGCCAGCAGGGATAGCGGGAATGAGCAGTTCTTC	CASRDSGNEQFF
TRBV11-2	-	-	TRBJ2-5	TGTGCCAGCAGCTTAGGCCGGAGTGTGGAGACCCAGTACTTC	CASSLGRSVETQYF
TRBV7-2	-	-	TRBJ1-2	TGTGCCAGCAGCTTAGTAGGGCACCGGGACACCTATCCCTTTGGCTACACCTTC	CASSLVGHRDTYPFGYTF
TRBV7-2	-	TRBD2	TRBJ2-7	TGTGCCAGCAGCCTCACTAGCGGGTCATCACCGTACGAGCAGTACTTC	CASSLTSGSSPYEQYF
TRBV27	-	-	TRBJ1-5	TGTGCCAGCAGTTCTGCAGGGCAGCCCCAGCATTTT	CASSSAGQPQHF
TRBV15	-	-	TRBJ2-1	TGTGCCACCAGCAGAGATGTGAAAGGGAGTGAGCAGTTCTTC	CATSRDVKGSEQFF
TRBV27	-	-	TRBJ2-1	TGTGCCAGCAGTGTTCATGGTGGGGACAATGAGCAGTTCTTC	CASSVHGGDNEQFF
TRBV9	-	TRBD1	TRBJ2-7	TGTGCCAGCAGCCCCTGGACAGGAACCTACGAGCAGTACTTC	CASSPWTGTYEQYF
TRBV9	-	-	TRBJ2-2	TGTGCCAGCAGCGCCCCCCTAGTACACACCGGGGAGCTGTTTTTT	CASSAPLVHTGELFF